The sequence of this T cell receptor (beta chain) was determined in a study of early T cells in non-severe SARS-CoV-2 infection. Study background: Bulk RNA isolated from unsorted whole blood underwent sequencing; chains were not paired. Study-wide findings and caveats: Using VDJdb, the matching emphasized anti-spike CD8 responses while missing private and CD4 specificities.

The CDR3 loop spans 14 amino acids. V was pared by 2 bases and J by 6 bases, with 4 bases of the junction left unmatched. The germline gives CDR1 MNHEY, CDR2 SMNVEV (reference sequence). Individual cDNA molecules received unique molecular identifiers during library preparation. Via MiXCR, TCRdb re-called the 5' RACE reads, giving one row per CDR3 protein. Of over 55,000 distinct CDR3 sequences in the sample, around 13% were seen once. This clonotype has at least ten counts. Its antigen remains unknown. Sequencing used whole blood. This TCR derives from an adult who was a healthcare worker with PCR-confirmed SARS-CoV-2 infection or an uninfected control (not recorded which). The rearrangement links TRBV27 to TRBJ2-1, with 7 bases identical to TRBD1. CDR3 in DNA: TGTGCCAGCAGTTTAAAGTCAGGGGGCAATGAGCAGTTCTTC. This translates into CASSLKSGGNEQFF.